This section outlines one T cell receptor (beta chain) sequence together with its context. This sample was taken from a study of technical replicates of blood from several donors. V lost 3 bases to trimming and J lost 1 base, with 11 bases between them. The CDR3 has 15 amino acids. The germline CDR1 and CDR2 sequences are SGHTA and FQGNSA. Assay used: immunoSEQ multiplex PCR; TCRdb lists only in-frame clones, some missing. The profile covers more than 65,000 clones, with around 96% appearing a single time and about 0.31% taken by the ten largest. The V call is TRBV7-2, the J call TRBJ2-3; D may be TRBD1 (5 bases). The sequence derives from a human donor in good health. The sample taken for sequencing was T cells isolated from PBMCs. Here the CDR3 reads CASSFQGSGTDTQYF. CDR3 nucleotides: TGTGCCAGCAGCTTCCAGGGCTCCGGCACAGATACGCAGTATTTT.